The following is a T cell receptor (beta chain) sequence with its context. The length of the CDR3 is 15 residues. Germline trimming cut 6 bases from V and 1 base from J; bases unmatched to any gene: 3. Germline CDR1 SGHTA, CDR2 FQGNSA. This record belongs to a study of blood T cell repertoires in COVID-19. In the original processing: Amplification from reference gene primers served as the basis for estimated nucleated cell counts. Measured with immunoSEQ multiplex PCR; TCRdb has only the in-frame clones, and not every one. V, J and clone size were drawn from that table, and D and trimming were deduced from the DNA. In the table there are about 220,000 clones, 82% of which are singletons.

The specimen sequenced was PBMCs or T cells enriched from blood (not recorded which). The sequence was obtained from a woman aged 55-75 years who had recovered from COVID-19. The chain carries TRBV7-2 and TRBJ1-4; TRBD1 matches at 9 bases. CDR3 sequence (DNA): TGTGCCAGCAGGAGACAGGGGGGAACTAATGAAAAACTGTTTTTT. Residues: CASRRQGGTNEKLFF.